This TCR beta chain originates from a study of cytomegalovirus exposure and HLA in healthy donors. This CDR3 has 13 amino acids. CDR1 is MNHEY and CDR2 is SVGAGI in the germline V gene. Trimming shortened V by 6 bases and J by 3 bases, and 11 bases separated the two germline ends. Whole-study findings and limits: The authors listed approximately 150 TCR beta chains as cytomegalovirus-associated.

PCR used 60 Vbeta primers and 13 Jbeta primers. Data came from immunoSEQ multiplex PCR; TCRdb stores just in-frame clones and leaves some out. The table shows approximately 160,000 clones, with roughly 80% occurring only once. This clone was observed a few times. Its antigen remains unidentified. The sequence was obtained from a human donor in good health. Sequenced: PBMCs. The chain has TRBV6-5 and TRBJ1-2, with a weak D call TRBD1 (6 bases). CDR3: CASSPGQYYGYTF. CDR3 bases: TGTGCCAGCAGCCCCGGACAGTACTATGGCTACACCTTC.